This TCR beta chain was documented in a study of shared T cell receptors in the human thymus. The CDR3 has 15 residues. Trimming removed 6 bases from V and 4 bases from J; junction bases left unmatched: 9. CDR1 MNHEY and CDR2 SVGAGI come from the germline V gene. Profiled with immunoSEQ multiplex PCR; TCRdb holds only in-frame clones, not every one. Counted here are hundreds of thousands of clones, approximately 87% occurring once; the ten biggest clones make up approximately 0.0097%. The data also belong to a second study, concerning human thymus T cells.

The chain employs TRBV6-5 and TRBJ1-2; TRBD1 agrees at 9 bases. The source is a boy less than two years old with a congenital heart defect. The sequencing input was thymocytes. Here the CDR3 DNA reads TGTGCCAGCAGGGAGAACAGGGGGCAAAGCTATGGCTACACCTTC. Translating gives CASRENRGQSYGYTF.